The T cell receptor (beta chain) described here comes from a study of blood T cell repertoires in COVID-19. Study-wide context: Some COVID-19 samples were acute and others convalescent; all came from the United States, Italy and Spain.

From germline, CDR1 is MNHEY and CDR2 SVGEGT. Trimming took 7 bases from V and 2 from J; bases not matched to a gene: 7. This CDR3 is built from 15 residues. Per the study methods: For nucleated cells, counts were estimated from reference gene primer amplification. Repertoires were generated with immunoSEQ multiplex PCR, while TCRdb's copy carries only in-frame clones and drops some. That table supplies the V and J calls and clone size; D and trimming were determined from the DNA. The table shows approximately 170,000 clones, with roughly 77% occurring only once. The sequencing input was peripheral blood. This chain joins TRBV6-2 or TRBV6-3 and TRBJ2-3; 9 bases map to TRBD1. The TCR originated in a human donor in a cohort sampled during active COVID-19. CDR3 loop: CASTPGTGLTDTQYF. The DNA of the CDR3 is TGTGCCAGCACCCCCGGGACAGGGCTCACAGATACGCAGTATTTT.